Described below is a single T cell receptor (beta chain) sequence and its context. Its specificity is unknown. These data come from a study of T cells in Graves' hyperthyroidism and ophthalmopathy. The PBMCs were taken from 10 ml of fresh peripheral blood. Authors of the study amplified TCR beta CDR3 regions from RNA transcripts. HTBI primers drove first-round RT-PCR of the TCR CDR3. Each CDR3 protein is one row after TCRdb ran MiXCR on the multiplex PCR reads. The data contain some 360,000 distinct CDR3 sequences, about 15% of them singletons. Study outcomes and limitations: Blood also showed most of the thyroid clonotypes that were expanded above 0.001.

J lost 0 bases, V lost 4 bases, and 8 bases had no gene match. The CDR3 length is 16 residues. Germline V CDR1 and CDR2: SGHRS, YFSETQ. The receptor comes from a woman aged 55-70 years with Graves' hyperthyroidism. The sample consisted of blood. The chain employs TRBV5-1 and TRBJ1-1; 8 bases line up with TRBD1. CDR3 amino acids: CASSTGQGLMNTEAFF. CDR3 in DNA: TGCGCCAGCAGCACCGGACAGGGCCTCATGAACACTGAAGCTTTCTTT. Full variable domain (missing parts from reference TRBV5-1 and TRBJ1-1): KAGVTQTPRYLIKTRGQQVTLSCSPISGHRSVSWYQQTPGQGLQFLFEYFSETQRNKGNFPGRFSGRQFSNSRSEMNVSTLELGDSALYLCASSTGQGLMNTEAFFGQGTRLTVV.